Shown below are 21 T cell receptor beta chains from a single sample sequenced in a study of blood T cell repertoires in COVID-19 (dated by TCRdb to between 2020 and 2021). Library preparation used the immunoSEQ multiplex PCR assay. The table comes from immuneACCESS by way of TCRdb, which keeps in-frame sequences with V and J called. Part of the clones is missing from these tables; in studies checked, under half for an unresolved V gene and the rest for unknown reasons. This sample has about 220,000 clones in its table, and around 91% of those were observed once. Jointly, the top ten make up approximately 3.4% of the sample. Sequences were obtained from PBMCs or T cells enriched from blood (not recorded which). These TCRs come from a young woman in a cohort exposed to, infected with or recovered from COVID-19 (not recorded which).

The chain uses TRBV6-5 and TRBJ1-6, with 7 bases lining up with TRBD1. The CDR3 runs 15 residues. CDR1 and CDR2 from the germline V gene are MNHEY and SVGAGI. Trimming cost V 7 bases and J 5 bases; bases outside gene matches: 8. CDR3 DNA sequence: TGTGCCAGCAAACGTCCCGGGACAGATAATTCACCCCTCCACTTT. Translating gives CASKRPGTDNSPLHF.

The rearrangement links TRBV6-6 to TRBJ2-1, with D maybe TRBD2 (6 bases). Germline V gives CDR1 MNHNY, CDR2 SVGAGI (reference sequence). The germline V and J ends were trimmed by 6 bases and 8 bases, with 23 bases remaining between them. The CDR3 has 16 residues. Written as DNA, the CDR3 is TGTGCCAGCAGAGCGGGCGGGGCTAGAAGGGGTGATGAGCAGTTCTTC. The encoded protein is CASRAGGARRGDEQFF.

The J gene is TRBJ2-7, the V gene TRBV11-3; no reliable D call. The germline V gene has CDR1 SGHNT and CDR2 YENEEA. CDR3 size: 11 residues. The ends were cut back, 2 bases at V and 6 bases at J, with 5 bases in the middle. CDR3: CASSLMSEQYF. As DNA, the CDR3 is TGTGCCAGCAGCTTAATGAGCGAGCAGTACTTC.

V usage is TRBV16 and J usage is TRBJ1-2, with TRBD1 matching over 8 bases. The CDR3 runs to 16 residues. V lost 4 bases, J lost 4 bases, and 11 bases stayed unmatched. Germline CDR1 is KGHSY and CDR2 is FQNENV. CDR3 amino acids: CASSRKATGALYGYTF. CDR3 nucleotides: TGTGCCAGCAGCCGCAAAGCGACAGGGGCCCTCTATGGCTACACCTTC.

The V call is TRBV6-5, the J call TRBJ1-1; D is possibly TRBD1 (5 bases). Germline CDR1 reads MNHEY; CDR2 reads SVGAGI. CDR3 length: 15 residues. V was cut by 6 bases and J by 2 bases, with 16 bases left in between. CDR3 protein: CASSQGTRGNTEAFF. In nucleotides, the CDR3 is TGTGCCAGCAGCCAGGGTACCAGAGGAAACACTGAAGCTTTCTTT.

This clone occurred a few times. The chain is built from TRBV29-1 and TRBJ2-5, with 11 bases that match TRBD2. The CDR3 covers 15 residues. The V and J ends lost 4 bases and 5 bases, in that order; junction bases with no gene match: 9. Germline assignment: CDR1 SQVTM and CDR2 ANQGSEA. The CDR3 here is CSVVRSGGAFETQYF. The CDR3 nucleotides read TGCAGCGTTGTTCGTAGCGGGGGGGCTTTTGAGACCCAGTACTTC.

The V gene is TRBV2, the J gene TRBJ2-3; 8 nucleotides align to TRBD2. V was pared by 3 bases and J by 6 bases, with 8 bases of the junction left unmatched. The germline V gene encodes CDR1 SNHLY and CDR2 FYNNEI. CDR3 length: 15 amino acids. The CDR3 region is CASSDPTSGYDTQYF. CDR3 nucleotide sequence: TGTGCCAGCAGTGATCCCACTAGCGGATATGATACGCAGTATTTT.

The rearrangement links TRBV4-1 to TRBJ2-1; a possible D gene is TRBD1 (6 bases). The germline V and J ends were trimmed by 0 bases and 0 bases, with 12 bases remaining between them. Germline CDR1 MGHRA, CDR2 YSYEKL. The CDR3 runs to 17 residues. CDR3 nucleotide sequence: TGCGCCAGCAGCCAAGAGAGGACAGTCAGCTCCTACAATGAGCAGTTCTTC. This translates into CASSQERTVSSYNEQFF.

The chain joins TRBV7-9 to TRBJ1-5; D gene unclear. CDR1 is SEHNR, CDR2 FQNEAQ, per germline (reference sequence). There are 12 residues in the CDR3. Between the trimmed V and J ends, which lost 5 bases and 3 bases, there was a span of 5 bases. The CDR3 DNA follows: TGTGCCAGCAGCCCTCTCAATCAGCCCCAGCATTTT. This encodes CASSPLNQPQHF.

This clone has a handful of counts. The V gene is TRBV5-4, the J gene TRBJ2-3, with 10 bases that match TRBD2. Trimming cost V 4 bases and J 2 bases; bases outside gene matches: 7. The CDR3 is 16 amino acids. Germline V gene lookup returns CDR1 SGHNT and CDR2 YYREEE (reference sequence). In nucleotides, the CDR3 is TGTGCCAGCAGCCCGGGACTAGCGAAAGCCACAGATACGCAGTATTTT. Protein product: CASSPGLAKATDTQYF.

Note on this clone: The same CDR3 can be traced to other DNA sequences in this sample. The chain joins TRBV2 to TRBJ2-1; 7 bases align to TRBD1. Unmatched junction bases numbered 1, after V lost 4 bases and J lost 7 bases. This CDR3 has 12 amino acids. CDR1 SNHLY and CDR2 FYNNEI come from the germline V gene. For the CDR3, the DNA is TGTGCCAGCAGTGTGGACAGGAATGAGCAGTTCTTC. This sequence encodes CASSVDRNEQFF.

The V gene is TRBV10-1, the J gene TRBJ2-1; 8 bases are shared with TRBD2. This CDR3 has 17 residues. Germline-derived CDR1 and CDR2 are WNHNN and SYGVQD (reference sequence). With V trimmed by 0 bases and J by 0 bases, 4 bases remained unmatched. In DNA form, the CDR3 reads TGCGCCAGCAGTGAGTCCTCCGGGGGGGGCTCCTACAATGAGCAGTTCTTC. Encoded protein: CASSESSGGGSYNEQFF.

The chain combines TRBV6-6 with TRBJ2-1, with D perhaps matching TRBD1 (5 bases). Trimming took 2 bases from V and 6 from J, leaving 5 bases between them. CDR3 length: 12 amino acids. Per germline, CDR1 MNHNY and CDR2 SVGAGI (reference sequence). The CDR3 protein is CASSYRGNEQFF. The CDR3 nucleotides are TGTGCCAGCAGTTACAGGGGCAATGAGCAGTTCTTC.

This clone was observed a handful of times. The chain combines TRBV28 with TRBJ2-1; D is perhaps TRBD1 (6 bases). The CDR3 totals 14 residues. Between the trimmed V and J ends, which lost 5 bases and 4 bases, there was a span of 12 bases. Germline V gene sequence: CDR1 MDHEN, CDR2 SYDVKM. CDR3 coding DNA: TGTGCCAGCAGTGTCAGGGGCGATTACAATGAGCAGTTCTTC. Its translation is CASSVRGDYNEQFF. Full variable domain (outside the CDR3, taken from reference TRBV28 and TRBJ2-1): DVKVTQSSRYLVKRTGEKVFLECVQDMDHENMFWYRQDPGLGLRLIYFSYDVKMKEKGDIPEGYSVSREKKERFSLILESASTNQTSMYLCASSVRGDYNEQFFGPGTRLTVL.

This chain connects TRBV7-6 to TRBJ2-5; TRBD2 agrees at 8 bases. CDR1 and CDR2 (germline): SGHVS, FNYEAQ. Trimming cost V 4 bases and J 5 bases; bases outside gene matches: 9. This CDR3 has 15 amino acids. The CDR3 DNA reads TGTGCCAGCAGCTCCCCGGGACTAGGGTTGGAGACCCAGTACTTC. This gives the protein CASSSPGLGLETQYF.

This sequence joins TRBV11-3 and TRBJ1-1, with a possible D match to TRBD1 (5 bases). V lost 4 bases and J lost 1, with 13 bases in between. Germline CDR1 reads SGHNT; CDR2 reads YENEEA. This CDR3 has 15 amino acids. CDR3 loop: CASSSLQAPNTEAFF. The CDR3 DNA follows: TGTGCCAGCAGCTCGTTACAGGCCCCGAACACTGAAGCTTTCTTT.

CDR3: CASSLSRTSYNEQFF. DNA of the CDR3: TGTGCCAGCAGCTTAAGTAGGACTTCTTACAATGAGCAGTTCTTC. The gene calls are TRBV7-3 and TRBJ2-1; a possible D gene is TRBD2 (5 bases). Between the trimmed V and J ends, which lost 1 base and 4 bases, there was a span of 11 bases. CDR3 size: 15 residues. CDR1 and CDR2 (germline): SGHTA, FQGTGA.

The chain joins TRBV5-6 to TRBJ2-1; 13 bases are shared with TRBD2. CDR3 length: 15 amino acids. Germline V gene lookup returns CDR1 SGHDT and CDR2 YYEEEE. With V trimmed by 4 bases and J by 9 bases, 7 bases remained unmatched. The CDR3 sequence: CASSAATSGGPEQFF. CDR3 in DNA: TGTGCCAGCAGCGCGGCGACTAGCGGGGGGCCTGAGCAGTTCTTC.

V gene TRBV6-1 combines with J gene TRBJ1-5, with 11 bases aligning to TRBD1. CDR1 and CDR2 from the germline V gene are MNHNS and SASEGT. The length of the CDR3 is 16 residues. J was trimmed by 1 base and V by 4 bases; bases with no gene match: 3. The CDR3 is CASSGTGGVSNQPQHF. Here the CDR3 DNA reads TGTGCCAGCAGTGGGACAGGGGGCGTAAGCAATCAGCCCCAGCATTTT.

CDR3 nucleotide sequence: TGTGCCAGCAGCGCGGTACAATTTCAGAACACTGAAGCTTTCTTT. As protein: CASSAVQFQNTEAFF. This sequence joins TRBV5-8 and TRBJ1-1, with D unclear. Germline CDR1 reads SGHTS; CDR2 reads YDEGEE. The germline V and J ends were trimmed by 4 bases and 1 base, with 14 bases remaining between them. This CDR3 spans 15 amino acids.

The J gene is TRBJ2-1, the V gene TRBV6-4, with D maybe TRBD2 (6 bases). This CDR3 contains 15 residues. V lost 3 bases to trimming and J lost 0 bases, with 9 bases between them. Germline CDR1 reads MRHNA; CDR2 reads SNTAGT. CDR3: CASSELGGSYNEQFF. Here the CDR3 DNA reads TGTGCCAGCAGTGAATTGGGGGGCTCCTACAATGAGCAGTTCTTC.